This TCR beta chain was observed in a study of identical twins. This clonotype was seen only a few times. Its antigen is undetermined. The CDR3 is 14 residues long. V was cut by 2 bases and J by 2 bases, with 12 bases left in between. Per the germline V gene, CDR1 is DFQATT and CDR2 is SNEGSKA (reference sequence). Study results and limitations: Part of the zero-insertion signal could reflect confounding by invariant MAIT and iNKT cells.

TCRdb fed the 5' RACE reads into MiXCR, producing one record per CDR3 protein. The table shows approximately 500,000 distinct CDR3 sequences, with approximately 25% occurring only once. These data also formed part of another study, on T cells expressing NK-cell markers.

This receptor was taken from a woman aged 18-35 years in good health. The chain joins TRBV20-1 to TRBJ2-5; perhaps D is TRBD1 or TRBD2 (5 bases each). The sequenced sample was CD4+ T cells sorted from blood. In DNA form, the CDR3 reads TGCAGTGCTAGACCCCGATGGGGGCAAGAGACCCAGTACTTC. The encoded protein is CSARPRWGQETQYF.